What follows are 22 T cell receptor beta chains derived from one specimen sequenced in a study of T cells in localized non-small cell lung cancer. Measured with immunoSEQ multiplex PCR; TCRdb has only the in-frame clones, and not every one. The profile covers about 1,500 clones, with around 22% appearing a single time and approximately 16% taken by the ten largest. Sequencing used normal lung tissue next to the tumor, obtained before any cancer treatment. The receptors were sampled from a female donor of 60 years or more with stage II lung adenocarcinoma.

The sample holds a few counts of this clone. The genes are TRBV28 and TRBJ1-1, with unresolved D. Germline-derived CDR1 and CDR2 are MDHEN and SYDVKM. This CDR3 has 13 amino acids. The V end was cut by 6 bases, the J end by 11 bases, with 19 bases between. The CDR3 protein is CASRIATPGNAFF. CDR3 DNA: TGTGCCAGCAGAATTGCCACCCCGGGGAATGCTTTCTTT.

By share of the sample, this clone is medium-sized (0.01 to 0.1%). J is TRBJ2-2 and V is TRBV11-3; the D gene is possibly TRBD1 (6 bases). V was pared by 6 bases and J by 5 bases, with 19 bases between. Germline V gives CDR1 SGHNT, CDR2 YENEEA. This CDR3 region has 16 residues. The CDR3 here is CASRYYRVQITGELFF. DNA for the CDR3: TGTGCCAGCAGATATTACAGGGTTCAAATAACCGGGGAGCTGTTTTTT.

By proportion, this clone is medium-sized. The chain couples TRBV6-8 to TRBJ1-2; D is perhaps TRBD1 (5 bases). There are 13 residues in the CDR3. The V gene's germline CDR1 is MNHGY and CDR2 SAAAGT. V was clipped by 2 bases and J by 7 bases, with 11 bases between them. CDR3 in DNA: TGTGCCAGCAGTTACGGGACTCGGGGTGGCTACACCTTC. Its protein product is CASSYGTRGGYTF.

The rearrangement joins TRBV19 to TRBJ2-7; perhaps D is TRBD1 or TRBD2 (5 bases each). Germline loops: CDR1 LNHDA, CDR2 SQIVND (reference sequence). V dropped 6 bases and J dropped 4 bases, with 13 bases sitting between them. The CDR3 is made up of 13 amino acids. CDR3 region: CASRLGQGYEQYF. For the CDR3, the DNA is TGTGCCAGTAGACTAGGGCAGGGATACGAGCAGTACTTC.

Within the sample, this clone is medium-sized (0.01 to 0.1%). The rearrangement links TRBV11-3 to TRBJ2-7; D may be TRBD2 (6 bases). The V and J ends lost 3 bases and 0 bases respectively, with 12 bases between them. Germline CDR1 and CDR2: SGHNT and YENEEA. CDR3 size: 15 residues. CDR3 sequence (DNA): TGTGCCAGCAGCTTCGAGGGAGGAATCTCCTACGAGCAGTACTTC. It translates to CASSFEGGISYEQYF.

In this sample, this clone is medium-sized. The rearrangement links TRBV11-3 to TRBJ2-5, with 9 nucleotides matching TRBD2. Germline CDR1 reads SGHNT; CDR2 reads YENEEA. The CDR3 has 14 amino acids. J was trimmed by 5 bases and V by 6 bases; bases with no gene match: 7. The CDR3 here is CASRKTSGGETQYF. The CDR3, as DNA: TGTGCCAGCAGAAAGACTAGCGGAGGGGAGACCCAGTACTTC.

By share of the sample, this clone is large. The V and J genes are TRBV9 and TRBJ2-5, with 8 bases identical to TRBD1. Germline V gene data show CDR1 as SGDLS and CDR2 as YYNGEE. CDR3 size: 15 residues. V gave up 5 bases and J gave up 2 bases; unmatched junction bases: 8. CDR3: CASSDPDREQETQYF. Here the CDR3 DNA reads TGTGCCAGCAGTGATCCGGACAGGGAACAAGAGACCCAGTACTTC.

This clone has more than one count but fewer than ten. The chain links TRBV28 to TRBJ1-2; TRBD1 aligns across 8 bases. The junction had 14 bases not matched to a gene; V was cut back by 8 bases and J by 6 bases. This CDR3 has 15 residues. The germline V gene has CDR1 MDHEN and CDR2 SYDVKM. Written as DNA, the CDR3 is TGTGCCAGCTACCTACCGGGCAGGGGGCGGAATGGCTACACCTTC. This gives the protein CASYLPGRGRNGYTF.

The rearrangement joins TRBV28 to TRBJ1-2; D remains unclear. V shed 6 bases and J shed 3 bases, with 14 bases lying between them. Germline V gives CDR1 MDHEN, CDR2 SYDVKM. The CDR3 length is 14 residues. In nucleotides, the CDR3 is TGTGCCAGCAGCCCCACGGAGCCTTACTATGGCTACACCTTC. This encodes CASSPTEPYYGYTF.

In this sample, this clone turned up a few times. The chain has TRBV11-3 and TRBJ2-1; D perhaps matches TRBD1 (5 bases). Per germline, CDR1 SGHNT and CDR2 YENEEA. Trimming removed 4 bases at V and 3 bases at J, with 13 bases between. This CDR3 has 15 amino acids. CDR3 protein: CASSSQDTFYNEQFF. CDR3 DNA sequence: TGTGCCAGCAGCTCACAGGATACTTTCTACAATGAGCAGTTCTTC.

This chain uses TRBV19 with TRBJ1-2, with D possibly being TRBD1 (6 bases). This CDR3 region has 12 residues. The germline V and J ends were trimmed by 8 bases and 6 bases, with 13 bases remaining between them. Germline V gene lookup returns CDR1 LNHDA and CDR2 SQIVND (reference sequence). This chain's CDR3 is CASAERGDGYTF. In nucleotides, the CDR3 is TGTGCCAGTGCCGAGAGGGGGGATGGCTACACCTTC.

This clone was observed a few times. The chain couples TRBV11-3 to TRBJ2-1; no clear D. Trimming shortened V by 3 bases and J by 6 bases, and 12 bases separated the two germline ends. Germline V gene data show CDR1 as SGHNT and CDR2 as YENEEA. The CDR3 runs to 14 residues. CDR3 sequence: CASSLGSLLNEQFF. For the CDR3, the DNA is TGTGCCAGCAGCTTGGGGTCGCTGCTCAATGAGCAGTTCTTC.

This chain's CDR3 is CASSETAAYGYTF. As DNA, the CDR3 is TGCGCCAGCAGCGAGACTGCCGCCTATGGCTACACCTTC. This chain joins TRBV10-2 and TRBJ1-2; D call uncertain. CDR1 and CDR2 from the germline V gene are WSHSY and SAAADI. V was shortened by 6 bases and J by 4 bases, with 12 bases between the two germline ends. CDR3 length: 13 residues.

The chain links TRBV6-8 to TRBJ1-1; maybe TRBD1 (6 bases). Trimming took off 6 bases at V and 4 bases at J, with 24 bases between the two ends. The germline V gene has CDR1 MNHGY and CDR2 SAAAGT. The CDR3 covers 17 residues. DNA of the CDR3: TGTGCCAGCAGCGGTGCCCTCGGGACAAGCCGGGGCACTGAAGCTTTCTTT. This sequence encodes CASSGALGTSRGTEAFF.

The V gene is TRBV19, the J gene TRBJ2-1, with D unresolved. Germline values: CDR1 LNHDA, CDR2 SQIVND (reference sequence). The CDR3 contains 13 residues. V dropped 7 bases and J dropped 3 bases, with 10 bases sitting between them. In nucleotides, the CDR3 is TGTGCCAGTAACCAGGATCTCTACAATGAGCAGTTCTTC. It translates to CASNQDLYNEQFF.

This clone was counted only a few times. The CDR3 loop reads CASSSGQGITGANVLTF. In DNA, the CDR3 is TGTGCCAGCAGCTCCGGACAGGGAATAACTGGGGCCAACGTCCTGACTTTC. The V gene is TRBV11-3, the J gene TRBJ2-6; 8 bases line up with TRBD1. The trim removed 4 bases at V and 2 bases at J, leaving 7 bases unmatched. Per the germline V gene, CDR1 is SGHNT and CDR2 is YENEEA. This CDR3 has 17 residues.

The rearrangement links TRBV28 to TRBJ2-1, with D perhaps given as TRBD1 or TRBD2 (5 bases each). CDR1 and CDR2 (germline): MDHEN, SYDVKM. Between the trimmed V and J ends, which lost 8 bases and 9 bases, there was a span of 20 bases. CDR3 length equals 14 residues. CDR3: CASGQGVFLSEQFF. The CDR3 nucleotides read TGTGCCAGCGGGCAGGGAGTTTTCCTGAGTGAGCAGTTCTTC.

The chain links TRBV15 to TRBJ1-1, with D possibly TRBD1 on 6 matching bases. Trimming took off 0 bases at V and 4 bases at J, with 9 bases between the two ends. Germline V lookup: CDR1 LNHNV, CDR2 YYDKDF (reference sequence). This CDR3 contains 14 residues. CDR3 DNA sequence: TGTGCCACCAGCAGAGAAGGGGGGTTCACTGAAGCTTTCTTT. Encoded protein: CATSREGGFTEAFF.

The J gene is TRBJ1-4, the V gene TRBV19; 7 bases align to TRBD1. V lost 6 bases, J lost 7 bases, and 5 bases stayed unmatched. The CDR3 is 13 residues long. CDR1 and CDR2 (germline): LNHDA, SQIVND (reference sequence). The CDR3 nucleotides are TGTGCCAGTAGCGGGACAGTAGGTGAAAAACTGTTTTTT. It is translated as CASSGTVGEKLFF.

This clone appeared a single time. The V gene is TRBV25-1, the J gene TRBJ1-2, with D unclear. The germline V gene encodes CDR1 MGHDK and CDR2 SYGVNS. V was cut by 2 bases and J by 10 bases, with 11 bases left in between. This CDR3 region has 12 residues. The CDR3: CASSEGGSAYTF. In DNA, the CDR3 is TGTGCCAGCAGTGAAGGTGGGAGTGCCTACACCTTC.

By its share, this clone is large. CDR3 coding DNA: TGTGCCAGTAGTATCGGGTCAGGGGCTCAGCCCCAGCATTTT. Translation: CASSIGSGAQPQHF. The chain combines TRBV19 with TRBJ1-5, with a possible D match to TRBD1 (6 bases). Per germline, CDR1 LNHDA and CDR2 SQIVND (reference sequence). The CDR3 totals 14 residues. V was cut by 3 bases and J by 6 bases, with 12 bases left in between.

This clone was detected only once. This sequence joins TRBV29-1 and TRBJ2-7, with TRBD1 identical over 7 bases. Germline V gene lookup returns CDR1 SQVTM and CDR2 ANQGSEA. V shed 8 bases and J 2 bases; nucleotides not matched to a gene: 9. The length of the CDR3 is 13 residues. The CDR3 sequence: CSSRRDRTYEQYF. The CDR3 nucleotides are TGCAGCTCAAGAAGGGACAGAACCTACGAGCAGTACTTC.